One and the same sample provided the 23 T cell receptor beta chains below, sequenced in a study of cytotoxic CD8 clonotypes in ibrutinib-treated CLL. Sequenced by immunoSEQ multiplex PCR; TCRdb stores in-frame clones only, minus some. This sample carries about 300,000 clones, 67% of them seen once, and the ten largest clones take 5% to 6.5%. Sample: PBMCs, taken after 36 months of ibrutinib treatment. The source is a human donor with chronic lymphocytic leukemia.

The chain combines TRBV2 with TRBJ2-3, with 14 bases matching TRBD2. The CDR3 is 15 residues long. J lost 7 bases, V lost 6 bases, and 6 bases had no gene match. CDR1 SNHLY and CDR2 FYNNEI come from the germline V gene. The CDR3 spells CASSDGLAGGHTQYF. The CDR3 DNA reads as TGTGCCAGCAGCGACGGACTAGCGGGGGGACATACGCAGTATTTT.

This clone was counted between two and nine times. This chain uses TRBV11-2 with TRBJ2-7; D call uncertain. The ends were cut back, 6 bases at V and 6 bases at J, with 12 bases in the middle. Germline CDR1 reads SGHAT; CDR2 reads FQNNGV. The CDR3 spans 12 residues. The CDR3 sequence: CASSPRDPEQYF. The CDR3, as DNA: TGTGCCAGCAGTCCACGTGACCCCGAGCAGTACTTC.

V usage is TRBV6-5 and J usage is TRBJ2-7, with a possible D match to TRBD1 (6 bases). The CDR3 totals 13 residues. Germline-derived CDR1 and CDR2 are MNHEY and SVGAGI. Trimming removed 4 bases from V and 8 bases from J, with 15 bases in between. CDR3 DNA sequence: TGTGCCAGCAGTTCCTCGGGGACATTCAAGCAGTACTTC. Protein: CASSSSGTFKQYF.

The chain has TRBV4-1 and TRBJ2-5; TRBD1 matches 9 bases. The V gene end was trimmed by 4 bases and the J gene end by 4 bases; junction bases not matched to a gene: 7. CDR1 is MGHRA and CDR2 is YSYEKL in the germline V gene. This CDR3 is 15 amino acids long. Here the CDR3 reads CASSPGTGMAETQYF. The DNA of the CDR3 is TGCGCCAGCAGCCCCGGGACAGGGATGGCAGAGACCCAGTACTTC.

The chain links TRBV10-3 to TRBJ2-2; no definite D call. Trimming removed 0 bases at V and 0 bases at J, with 8 bases between. The CDR3 sequence is 16 residues long. Germline CDR1 ENHRY, CDR2 SYGVKD. The CDR3 spells CAISESSVPNTGELFF. In DNA, the CDR3 is TGTGCCATCAGTGAGTCAAGCGTACCGAACACCGGGGAGCTGTTTTTT.

This rearrangement joins TRBV29-1 to TRBJ2-1, with TRBD1 matching 7 bases. Trimming took 7 bases from V and 3 from J; bases not matched to a gene: 6. The CDR3 has 13 amino acids. Germline CDR1 and CDR2: SQVTM and ANQGSEA. The CDR3 DNA sequence: TGCAGCGCCCGTCGGGACAGCTACAATGAGCAGTTCTTC. Encoded protein: CSARRDSYNEQFF.

This clone was recorded only once. The rearrangement links TRBV11-3 to TRBJ2-7; unclear D gene. Germline lookup yields CDR1 SGHNT and CDR2 YENEEA. The V end lost 5 bases, the J end lost 0 bases, and 8 bases lay between the germline ends. The CDR3 has 13 residues. The CDR3 protein is CASSAGSSYEQYF. The CDR3 DNA reads as TGTGCCAGCAGCGCCGGGTCCTCCTACGAGCAGTACTTC.

A few counts support this clone. The CDR3 DNA reads TGCGCCAGCAGCTTGGACCTCACAGATACGCAGTATTTT. This translates into CASSLDLTDTQYF. The chain links TRBV5-1 to TRBJ2-3; D is ambiguous. Trimming shortened V by 0 bases and J by 2 bases, and 4 bases separated the two germline ends. The CDR3 runs 13 residues. The germline gives CDR1 SGHRS, CDR2 YFSETQ.

This clone was counted between two and nine times. This chain connects TRBV7-3 to TRBJ2-7; D gene uncertain. Trimming removed 2 bases from V and 0 bases from J, with 5 bases in between. The CDR3 consists of 13 residues. Per germline, CDR1 SGHTA and CDR2 FQGTGA. CDR3 sequence (DNA): TGTGCCAGCAGCTTAGGTCCCTCCTACGAGCAGTACTTC. The encoded protein is CASSLGPSYEQYF.

The chain combines TRBV6-1 with TRBJ1-4, with 7 bases that match TRBD1. Germline CDR1 is MNHNS and CDR2 is SASEGT. The J segment lost 3 bases and the V segment lost 4 bases, leaving 2 bases of the junction unmatched. CDR3 length: 14 residues. The DNA for the CDR3 is TGTGCCAGCAGTGCCAGGGGGTCTAATGAAAAACTGTTTTTT. It encodes CASSARGSNEKLFF.

The CDR3 here is CASSSWPRGRGEQYF. CDR3 nucleotides: TGTGCCAGCAGTTCATGGCCGAGGGGACGGGGCGAGCAGTACTTC. The V gene is TRBV27, the J gene TRBJ2-7; possibly TRBD1 or TRBD2 for D (5 bases each). This CDR3 region has 15 residues. V was cut by 4 bases and J by 6 bases, with 19 bases left in between. Germline assignment: CDR1 MNHEY and CDR2 SMNVEV (reference sequence).

The chain combines TRBV7-6 with TRBJ2-1, with TRBD1 as a possible D gene (5 bases). Germline V gene data show CDR1 as SGHVS and CDR2 as FNYEAQ. CDR3 size: 12 residues. V shed 2 bases and J shed 10 bases, with 9 bases lying between them. The CDR3 DNA follows: TGTGCCAGCAGCTTAATTAGGGGCGAGCAGTTCTTC. Translating gives CASSLIRGEQFF.

V and J are TRBV10-3 and TRBJ2-3, with D maybe TRBD1 (6 bases). The CDR3 is 14 residues long. The germline gives CDR1 ENHRY, CDR2 SYGVKD. Trimming took off 6 bases at V and 2 bases at J, with 12 bases between the two ends. The CDR3 protein is CAIRGAFNTDTQYF. For the CDR3, the DNA is TGTGCCATCAGGGGGGCTTTTAACACAGATACGCAGTATTTT.

The chain recombines TRBV6-6 with TRBJ2-7; 7 bases are a match to TRBD1. The CDR3 has 14 amino acids. The germline V gene has CDR1 MNHNY and CDR2 SVGAGI (reference sequence). Losses at the gene ends were 4 bases for V and 6 bases for J; bases not matched to a gene: 9. In nucleotides, the CDR3 is TGTGCCAGCAGTTCGTTGACAGGGACCGGCGAGCAGTACTTC. Its translation is CASSSLTGTGEQYF.

The chain is built from TRBV7-8 and TRBJ2-4; 11 nucleotides agree with TRBD1. Trimming cost V 5 bases and J 0 bases; bases outside gene matches: 12. Germline lookup yields CDR1 SGHVS and CDR2 FQNEAQ. CDR3 length equals 19 residues. CDR3 nucleotides: TGTGCCAGCAGCCTGGAGGACAGGGGGCATTTGGAAGCCAAAAACATTCAGTACTTC. This translates into CASSLEDRGHLEAKNIQYF.

The V call is TRBV5-6, the J call TRBJ2-4; D perhaps matches TRBD2 (5 bases). Looked up from germline, CDR1 is SGHDT and CDR2 is YYEEEE. CDR3 size: 15 residues. Trimming pared 3 bases from V and 7 bases from J, leaving 17 bases between. The CDR3 region has the DNA TGTGCCAGCAGCTACCTTTCCTCTAGAGGGAACATTCAGTACTTC. Its protein is CASSYLSSRGNIQYF.

The chain links TRBV6-5 to TRBJ2-5; 8 bases align to TRBD1. V lost 10 bases and J lost 5; bases outside the gene matches: 6. From germline, CDR1 is MNHEY and CDR2 SVGAGI. This CDR3 contains 12 residues. CDR3 sequence: CATQTGVETQYF. Here the CDR3 DNA reads TGTGCCACTCAGACAGGGGTCGAGACCCAGTACTTC.

The CDR3 here is CASRGNVREQFF. CDR3 sequence (DNA): TGTGCCAGCAGAGGCAACGTCCGTGAGCAGTTCTTC. This chain links TRBV6-1 with TRBJ2-1; D is uncertain. The CDR3 extends over 12 amino acids. From germline, CDR1 is MNHNS and CDR2 SASEGT. V lost 6 bases to trimming and J lost 9 bases, with 12 bases between them.

The chain joins TRBV27 to TRBJ2-1, with 7 positions matching TRBD1. This CDR3 spans 11 amino acids. Germline trimming cut 6 bases from V and 9 bases from J; bases unmatched to any gene: 2. Germline CDR1 is MNHEY and CDR2 is SMNVEV (reference sequence). The CDR3, as DNA: TGTGCCAGCAGACAGGGGAGTGAGCAGTTCTTC. Amino acids: CASRQGSEQFF.

This rearrangement joins TRBV27 to TRBJ2-3; 10 bases are a match to TRBD2. The germline V gene encodes CDR1 MNHEY and CDR2 SMNVEV (reference sequence). J was trimmed by 0 bases and V by 8 bases; bases with no gene match: 8. The CDR3 loop spans 16 amino acids. The CDR3 coding sequence is TGTGCCAGCCTCCCTCTAGCGGGGGCCAGCACAGATACGCAGTATTTT. Amino acids: CASLPLAGASTDTQYF.

The CDR3 is CASSPLPLRNSNQPQHF. Here the CDR3 DNA reads TGTGCCAGCAGCCCTCTACCCCTTAGAAATAGCAATCAGCCCCAGCATTTT. V and J are TRBV11-3 and TRBJ1-5, with D uncertain. V shed 5 bases and J shed 0 bases, with 17 bases lying between them. Germline CDR1 is SGHNT and CDR2 is YENEEA. The CDR3 has 17 residues.

V is TRBV27 and J is TRBJ2-7; 10 nucleotides match TRBD2. Germline V gives CDR1 MNHEY, CDR2 SMNVEV (reference sequence). The CDR3 contains 15 residues. V gave up 2 bases and J gave up 3 bases; unmatched junction bases: 4. The CDR3 DNA follows: TGTGCCAGCAGTTTACTAGCGGGAGCTTTCTACGAGCAGTACTTC. Translation gives CASSLLAGAFYEQYF.

The rearrangement uses TRBV6-5 and TRBJ2-1, with 15 bases lining up with TRBD2. Germline trimming cut 6 bases from V and 6 bases from J; bases unmatched to any gene: 3. CDR1 and CDR2 from the germline V gene are MNHEY and SVGAGI. This CDR3 region has 15 residues. CDR3 sequence (DNA): TGTGCCAGCAGGATGGGACTAGCGGGGGGCAATGAGCAGTTCTTC. Protein product: CASRMGLAGGNEQFF.